The 32 T cell receptor beta chains below come from one sample, sequenced in a study of identical twins. TCRdb called the 5' RACE reads again in MiXCR, with one record for every CDR3 protein. The repertoire holds around 220,000 distinct CDR3 sequences, with roughly a tenth as singletons. Sequencing was done on a sample of memory T cells sorted from blood. Receptor source: a man aged 45-65 years in good health.

The rearrangement links TRBV3-1 to TRBJ2-2; 7 nucleotides align to TRBD1. Germline V lookup: CDR1 LGHDT, CDR2 YNNKEL (reference sequence). Germline trimming cut 4 bases from V and 12 bases from J; bases unmatched to any gene: 11. The CDR3 spans 14 residues. CDR3: CASSPSGQPGQLFF. CDR3 DNA sequence: TGTGCCAGCAGCCCCTCGGGACAGCCTGGTCAGCTGTTTTTT.

This clonotype was picked up a small number of times. The V call is TRBV5-6, the J call TRBJ1-2; D is undetermined. Trimming cost V 1 base and J 1 base, with 11 bases left between them. The CDR3 sequence is 15 residues long. Germline V gene lookup returns CDR1 SGHDT and CDR2 YYEEEE. The CDR3 DNA reads TGTGCCAGCAGCTTGCCGGGTACTTATAACTATGGCTACACCTTC. This gives the protein CASSLPGTYNYGYTF. Using reference TRBV5-6 and TRBJ1-2 for the parts outside the CDR3, the full variable domain is DAGVTQSPTHLIKTRGQQVTLRCSPKSGHDTVSWYQQALGQGPQFIFQYYEEEERQRGNFPDRFSGHQFPNYSSELNVNALLLGDSALYLCASSLPGTYNYGYTFGSGTRLTVV.

This clonotype was counted many times. The V gene is TRBV7-2, the J gene TRBJ2-3; no clear D. The CDR3 runs 15 residues. V lost 5 bases to trimming and J lost 2 bases, with 14 bases between them. Germline V gene data show CDR1 as SGHTA and CDR2 as FQGNSA. The chain's CDR3 is CASSQMLGSTDTQYF. CDR3 in DNA: TGTGCCAGCAGCCAAATGCTGGGGTCCACAGATACGCAGTATTTT.

Ten or more counts support this clonotype. The chain recombines TRBV7-9 with TRBJ1-6, with D unclear. This CDR3 spans 15 amino acids. The V and J ends lost 6 bases and 2 bases respectively, with 11 bases between them. Germline loops: CDR1 SEHNR, CDR2 FQNEAQ (reference sequence). The chain's CDR3 is CASSGGRTYNSPLHF. CDR3 DNA: TGTGCCAGCAGTGGAGGACGGACCTATAATTCACCCCTCCACTTT.

This clonotype came up a few times. The V gene is TRBV7-8, the J gene TRBJ1-2; D ambiguous. This CDR3 region has 11 residues. Deletions cut 7 bases from V and 6 bases from J, with 9 bases between. CDR1 and CDR2 (germline): SGHVS, FQNEAQ. The CDR3 region has the DNA TGTGCCAGCACCCCCCTCGATGGCTACACCTTC. Translating it yields CASTPLDGYTF.

Ten or more counts support this clonotype. This chain uses TRBV20-1 with TRBJ2-2, with 8 positions matching TRBD2. CDR1 DFQATT and CDR2 SNEGSKA come from the germline V gene (reference sequence). V dropped 6 bases and J dropped 8; count of bases not matched to a gene: 14. The CDR3 has 15 amino acids. CDR3 coding DNA: TGCAGTGCATGGGGACCGGGAGGGTCGTCGGGGGAGCTGTTTTTT. As protein: CSAWGPGGSSGELFF.

In this sample, this clonotype turned up many times. The junction shows a germline mismatch at one end, possibly a read error. This sequence joins TRBV7-2 and TRBJ2-3, with 7 bases lining up with TRBD1. Per germline, CDR1 SGHTA and CDR2 FQGNSA. This CDR3 is built from 15 residues. CDR3 DNA sequence: TGTGCCAGCAGCATAGCAGAGGGGGCCGGAGATACGCAGTATTTT. This codes for CASSIAEGAGDTQYF.

A few counts support this clonotype. CDR3 region: CASSLWGGNTGELFF. The DNA of the CDR3 is TGTGCCAGCAGTTTATGGGGGGGAAACACCGGGGAGCTGTTTTTT. The chain carries TRBV27 and TRBJ2-2, with 7 nucleotides matching TRBD2. The CDR3 contains 15 residues. In germline, CDR1 is MNHEY, CDR2 SMNVEV (reference sequence). V trimming: 1 base; J trimming: 2 bases; junction bases outside the gene matches: 1.

This clonotype was detected many times. J is TRBJ2-5 and V is TRBV6-4; D perhaps matches TRBD1 (6 bases). V gave up 4 bases and J gave up 4 bases, with 10 bases separating them. Germline lookup yields CDR1 MRHNA and CDR2 SNTAGT. The CDR3 sequence is 13 residues long. For the CDR3, the DNA is TGTGCCAGCAGTGGGAGCAGGGGAGAGACCCAGTACTTC. The encoded protein is CASSGSRGETQYF.

This clonotype was counted ten times or more. The rearrangement uses TRBV20-1 and TRBJ2-1, with 12 bases aligning to TRBD2. V lost 0 bases to trimming and J lost 8 bases; unmatched junction nucleotides: 5. The CDR3 length is 15 residues. Germline lookup yields CDR1 DFQATT and CDR2 SNEGSKA (reference sequence). CDR3 coding DNA: TGCAGTGCTAGAGATCAACTAGCGGGGGGTCATGAGCAGTTCTTC. Translation gives CSARDQLAGGHEQFF.

The rearrangement uses TRBV5-1 and TRBJ1-4, with 7 bases matching TRBD1. Germline CDR1 reads SGHRS; CDR2 reads YFSETQ. This CDR3 contains 15 residues. Trimming cost V 4 bases and J 0 bases; bases outside gene matches: 3. CDR3 protein: CASSRQGTTNEKLFF. The CDR3, as DNA: TGCGCCAGCAGCAGACAGGGCACAACTAATGAAAAACTGTTTTTT.

J is TRBJ1-6 and V is TRBV7-2; D is uncertain. V shed 1 base and J shed 3 bases, with 4 bases lying between them. Germline V gives CDR1 SGHTA, CDR2 FQGNSA. The CDR3 consists of 14 residues. The CDR3 region has the DNA TGTGCCAGCAGCTTAGTAGACTATAATTCACCCCTCCACTTT. This sequence encodes CASSLVDYNSPLHF.

This clonotype has just a few counts. The gene calls are TRBV3-1 and TRBJ2-3, with D tentatively TRBD1 or TRBD2 (5 bases each). Germline CDR1 is LGHDT and CDR2 is YNNKEL (reference sequence). The V end was cut by 1 base, the J end by 7 bases, with 9 bases between. The CDR3 covers 13 residues. CDR3 DNA sequence: TGTGCCAGCAGCCAAGTGGGGGTACATACGCAGTATTTT. Amino acids: CASSQVGVHTQYF.

This clonotype was seen at least ten times. The chain employs TRBV19 and TRBJ2-2; TRBD2 agrees at 11 bases. The J segment lost 7 bases and the V segment lost 5 bases, leaving 9 bases of the junction unmatched. Per germline, CDR1 LNHDA and CDR2 SQIVND (reference sequence). This CDR3 spans 16 amino acids. The CDR3 bases are TGTGCCAGTAGTCCTGGGACTAGCGGTCAGGGCGGGGAGCTGTTTTTT. It codes for CASSPGTSGQGGELFF.

This clonotype was counted between two and nine times. The chain is built from TRBV28 and TRBJ2-3; D not certain. Per germline, CDR1 MDHEN and CDR2 SYDVKM. The V end lost 5 bases, the J end lost 4 bases, and 16 bases lay between the germline ends. There are 15 residues in the CDR3. The CDR3 reads CASSLPPSLADTQYF. DNA for the CDR3: TGTGCCAGCAGTCTCCCCCCTAGTCTCGCAGATACGCAGTATTTT.

CDR3 in amino acids: CASSLEGLAGSYEQYF. CDR3 bases: TGCGCCAGCAGCTTGGAGGGTCTAGCGGGTTCCTACGAGCAGTACTTC. The rearrangement joins TRBV5-1 to TRBJ2-7, with 8 nucleotides matching TRBD2. Trimming cost V 0 bases and J 1 base; bases outside gene matches: 6. The germline CDR1 and CDR2 sequences are SGHRS and YFSETQ. This CDR3 contains 16 residues.

This chain joins TRBV29-1 and TRBJ2-1; 8 bases match TRBD2. The ends lost 3 bases at V and 10 bases at J; junction bases unmatched: 2. Germline V lookup: CDR1 SQVTM, CDR2 ANQGSEA. The CDR3 runs 11 residues. The CDR3 is CSVDSGGEQFF. The CDR3 bases are TGCAGCGTTGACTCGGGAGGGGAGCAGTTCTTC.

The chain recombines TRBV7-2 with TRBJ2-2; a weak D match, TRBD2 (6 bases). The CDR3 is made up of 16 amino acids. The germline V gene has CDR1 SGHTA and CDR2 FQGNSA. V lost 1 base and J lost 2, with 11 bases in between. This chain's CDR3 is CASSLVGTPNTGELFF. CDR3 DNA: TGTGCCAGCAGCTTAGTGGGGACTCCCAACACCGGGGAGCTGTTTTTT.

This clonotype was seen a few times. The genes are TRBV5-4 and TRBJ2-1; D perhaps matches TRBD1 (5 bases). CDR1 SGHNT and CDR2 YYREEE come from the germline V gene (reference sequence). Trimming cost V 0 bases and J 5 bases, with 12 bases left between them. The CDR3 is 15 residues long. In DNA, the CDR3 is TGTGCCAGCAGCTTGGCCCTTGGACAAAACAATGAGCAGTTCTTC. Residues: CASSLALGQNNEQFF.

This clonotype was recorded many times. The chain couples TRBV20-1 to TRBJ2-2; 11 nucleotides agree with TRBD2. Trimming took 6 bases from V and 7 from J; bases not matched to a gene: 4. CDR1 is DFQATT, CDR2 SNEGSKA, per germline (reference sequence). The length of the CDR3 is 13 residues. Written as DNA, the CDR3 is TGCAGTGCAGGGACTAGCGGCTACGGGGAGCTGTTTTTT. This translates into CSAGTSGYGELFF.

This clonotype was counted ten times or more. This chain connects TRBV11-2 to TRBJ2-1; maybe TRBD2 (6 bases). This CDR3 comprises 13 residues. In germline, CDR1 is SGHAT, CDR2 FQNNGV. Deletions cut 4 bases from V and 4 bases from J, with 8 bases between. CDR3 amino acids: CASSYGTYNEQFF. Written as DNA, the CDR3 is TGTGCCAGCAGCTACGGGACTTACAATGAGCAGTTCTTC.

The CDR3 is CASKSPLGETQYF. Written as DNA, the CDR3 is TGTGCCAGCAAGTCCCCCCTGGGGGAGACCCAGTACTTC. The rearrangement links TRBV6-2 or TRBV6-3 to TRBJ2-5; D not certain. This CDR3 region has 13 residues. V lost 7 bases and J 5 bases, leaving 14 bases between the germline ends. The germline CDR1 and CDR2 sequences are MNHEY and SVGEGT.

This clonotype was picked up many times. The rearrangement links TRBV5-6 to TRBJ1-2, with D unclear. Germline CDR1 SGHDT, CDR2 YYEEEE. V was clipped by 0 bases and J by 8 bases, with 5 bases between them. This CDR3 contains 11 residues. The CDR3 DNA follows: TGTGCCAGCAGCTTGGGGGTCGGCTACACCTTC. The encoded protein is CASSLGVGYTF.

This clonotype appeared many times. The rearrangement joins TRBV10-3 to TRBJ2-5; 10 nucleotides agree with TRBD2. The CDR3 extends over 15 amino acids. V was clipped by 0 bases and J by 5 bases; unmatched bases: 3. Germline V gene data show CDR1 as ENHRY and CDR2 as SYGVKD. This CDR3 is CAISESPAGGETQYF. For the CDR3, the DNA is TGTGCCATCAGTGAGTCCCCAGCGGGAGGGGAGACCCAGTACTTC.

This clonotype was detected ten times or more. The gene calls are TRBV12-3 or TRBV12-4 and TRBJ1-1; D is unresolved. The V and J ends lost 3 bases and 4 bases respectively, with 18 bases between them. The CDR3 loop spans 16 amino acids. The CDR3 reads CASSFRQGLRLTEAFF. The CDR3 DNA sequence: TGTGCCAGCAGTTTCCGTCAAGGTCTGAGGCTCACTGAAGCTTTCTTT.

This clonotype was picked up a small number of times. The J gene is TRBJ2-7, the V gene TRBV18; 11 nucleotides line up with TRBD2. Germline CDR1 reads KGHSH; CDR2 reads LQKENI. CDR3 length: 15 amino acids. Germline trimming cut 6 bases from V and 5 bases from J; bases unmatched to any gene: 9. DNA of the CDR3: TGTGCCAGCTCGAACCAGGGGACTAGCGGTGACGAGCAGTACTTC. Its protein product is CASSNQGTSGDEQYF.

This clonotype showed up many times. The chain is built from TRBV7-2 and TRBJ2-7; no reliable D call. V was cut by 1 base and J by 3 bases, with 7 bases left in between. Looked up from germline, CDR1 is SGHTA and CDR2 is FQGNSA. The CDR3 spans 13 residues. CDR3 nucleotides: TGTGCCAGCAGCTTAGTTACAAACTACGAGCAGTACTTC. This translates into CASSLVTNYEQYF.

This clonotype was observed at least ten times. The rearrangement uses TRBV27 and TRBJ1-6; D not resolved. Germline loops: CDR1 MNHEY, CDR2 SMNVEV (reference sequence). Trimming cost V 2 bases and J 9 bases, with 11 bases left between them. The length of the CDR3 is 14 residues. The CDR3, as DNA: TGTGCCAGCAGTTTAGACTCCATTCTTTCACCCCTCCACTTT. Residues: CASSLDSILSPLHF.

The table lists this clonotype with many counts. The chain links TRBV12-3 or TRBV12-4 to TRBJ2-3, with D possibly TRBD1 on 5 matching bases. Trimming took 0 bases from V and 0 from J, leaving 10 bases between them. The CDR3 is made up of 16 amino acids. CDR3 in amino acids: CASSLARQISTDTQYF. The DNA of the CDR3 is TGTGCCAGCAGTTTAGCAAGACAGATTAGCACAGATACGCAGTATTTT.

The chain has TRBV4-1 and TRBJ1-6; possibly TRBD1 for D (5 bases). V was shortened by 0 bases and J by 11 bases, with 11 bases between the two germline ends. In germline, CDR1 is MGHRA, CDR2 YSYEKL. This CDR3 has 14 residues. For the CDR3, the DNA is TGCGCCAGCAGCCAAGATACAGGCAAACCACCCCTCCACTTT. Protein sequence: CASSQDTGKPPLHF.

This clonotype was picked up a small number of times. The chain links TRBV28 to TRBJ1-1, with 9 nucleotides matching TRBD1. Germline loops: CDR1 MDHEN, CDR2 SYDVKM. Trimming cost V 7 bases and J 0 bases; bases outside gene matches: 12. The CDR3 is made up of 17 amino acids. The CDR3 is CASTSGTGSYVNTEAFF. The CDR3 coding sequence is TGTGCCAGCACCTCCGGGACAGGGAGTTACGTGAACACTGAAGCTTTCTTT.

The table lists this clonotype with a few counts. The chain uses TRBV5-1 and TRBJ2-2; 8 positions agree with TRBD1. After removal of 0 bases from V and 5 bases from J, the junction contained 3 bases not matched to a gene. This CDR3 has 15 amino acids. Germline CDR1 SGHRS, CDR2 YFSETQ. The CDR3 nucleotides are TGCGCCAGCAGCTTGGGGGACAGGTTTACCGGGGAGCTGTTTTTT. It yields the protein CASSLGDRFTGELFF.